This T cell receptor beta chain derives from a study of shared T cell receptors in the human thymus. This CDR3 has 14 amino acids. V dropped 6 bases and J dropped 7; count of bases not matched to a gene: 12. Germline V gene data show CDR1 as GTSNPN and CDR2 as SVGIG (reference sequence). Clones were sequenced by immunoSEQ multiplex PCR, and TCRdb holds only the in-frame ones, with some missing. The table lists just under 550,000 clones, more than 75% of them singletons, with about 0.013% in the top ten. The same sample was also used in a study of human thymus T cells. Turning to that study: Corrective heart surgery yielded the resections from which the thymus tissue came. What appeared biased in thymic and blood repertoires was the usage of V and J genes. Related research examined unrelated individuals and reported that their thymic repertoires overlapped highly.

The chain joins TRBV30 to TRBJ2-7, with 10 bases aligning to TRBD2. This clonotype was sampled from a boy younger than two with a congenital heart defect. The sample comprised thymocytes. The CDR3 DNA reads as TGTGCCTGCACCGAAGCGGGGGGGCCATGGGAGCAGTACTTC. It codes for CACTEAGGPWEQYF. Variable domain in full (rest from reference TRBV30 and TRBJ2-7): SQTIHQWPATLVQPVGSPLSLECTVEGTSNPNLYWYRQAAGRGLQLLFYSVGIGQISSEVPQNLSASRPQDRQFILSSKKLLLSDSGFYLCACTEAGGPWEQYFGPGTRLTVT.